The 17 T cell receptor beta chains below all came from one sample that was sequenced in a study of beta chain features in type 1 diabetes (dated by TCRdb to the late 2010s). Preparation of the library involved the immunoSEQ multiplex PCR assay. All of the isolated RNA was reverse transcribed with the High Capacity cDNA Reverse Transcription Kit, so expressed TCRB transcripts were sequenced. Not all clones reach the TCRdb copy of this immuneACCESS table, which keeps in-frame sequences only. Checked studies attribute under half of the gap to unresolved V genes and leave the rest unexplained. In all, the sample holds about 59,000 clones, and roughly 60% of those were seen once. 2.2% of the sample lies in the top ten. The specimen sequenced was Tregs from blood. The sample's cell subset or site, from its label and the paper: regulatory CD4+ T cells. All receptors derive from a young woman in good health.

This clone was picked up a small number of times. CDR3 amino acids: CASTPQAGQNTGELFF. CDR3 DNA: TGTGCCAGCACCCCCCAAGCGGGCCAGAACACCGGGGAGCTGTTTTTT. The chain joins TRBV2 to TRBJ2-2; D possibly corresponds to TRBD2 (6 bases). The V gene lost 7 bases and the J gene lost 1 base, with 16 bases spanning the gap. This CDR3 has 16 amino acids. Per the germline V gene, CDR1 is SNHLY and CDR2 is FYNNEI.

The table lists this clone with a few counts. V and J are TRBV7-9 and TRBJ1-1; D remains ambiguous. Trimming took 2 bases from V and 10 from J, leaving 17 bases between them. Germline CDR1 and CDR2: SEHNR and FQNEAQ (reference sequence). CDR3 length equals 14 residues. Here the CDR3 DNA reads TGTGCCAGCAGCTTACTCGCGGAGGGCGGCGTAGCTTTCTTT. It is translated as CASSLLAEGGVAFF. Full variable domain (missing parts from reference TRBV7-9 and TRBJ1-1): DTGVSQNPRHKITKRGQNVTFRCDPISEHNRLYWYRQTLGQGPEFLTYFQNEAQLEKSRLLSDRFSAERPKGSFSTLEIQRTEQGDSAMYLCASSLLAEGGVAFFGQGTRLTVV.

In its sample, this clone was seen many times. The chain employs TRBV5-1 and TRBJ2-3; TRBD1 is a possible D gene (5 bases). The CDR3 sequence is 18 residues long. V was pared by 0 bases and J by 2 bases, with 19 bases between. From germline, CDR1 is SGHRS and CDR2 YFSETQ. The CDR3 DNA is TGCGCCAGCAGCTTGGGGGGCCGGGTGCGGAGACTCACAGATACGCAGTATTTT. This gives the protein CASSLGGRVRRLTDTQYF.

The V and J genes are TRBV6-6 and TRBJ2-3, with D maybe TRBD1 (6 bases). Germline lookup yields CDR1 MNHNY and CDR2 SVGAGI (reference sequence). Trimming took off 0 bases at V and 5 bases at J, with 9 bases between the two ends. This CDR3 has 14 residues. The CDR3 reads CASSYSAGVDTQYF. In nucleotides, the CDR3 is TGTGCCAGCAGTTACTCGGCAGGGGTAGATACGCAGTATTTT.

This chain links TRBV19 with TRBJ1-5, with 8 positions matching TRBD1. CDR1 is LNHDA, CDR2 SQIVND, per germline (reference sequence). This CDR3 comprises 17 residues. Trimming removed 5 bases from V and 0 bases from J; junction bases left unmatched: 9. As DNA, the CDR3 is TGTGCCAGTAGTTCGGACAGGGAAGGCTATAGCAATCAGCCCCAGCATTTT. Amino acids: CASSSDREGYSNQPQHF.

The chain employs TRBV19 and TRBJ2-1; TRBD2 matches 10 bases. The CDR3 sequence is 16 residues long. Looked up from germline, CDR1 is LNHDA and CDR2 is SQIVND (reference sequence). V gave up 3 bases and J gave up 9 bases; unmatched junction bases: 11. Here the CDR3 DNA reads TGTGCCAGTAGTATCCTAGCGGGAGTTAAATCTGGTGAGCAGTTCTTC. Its protein is CASSILAGVKSGEQFF. The whole variable domain, remainder taken from reference TRBV19 and TRBJ2-1, is DGGITQSPKYLFRKEGQNVTLSCEQNLNHDAMYWYRQDPGQGLRLIYYSQIVNDFQKGDIAEGYSVSREKKESFPLTVTSAQKNPTAFYLCASSILAGVKSGEQFFGPGTRLTVL.

V gene TRBV12-5 combines with J gene TRBJ2-3, with TRBD2 matching over 7 bases. The trim removed 5 bases at V and 3 bases at J, leaving 11 bases unmatched. Looked up from germline, CDR1 is LGHNT and CDR2 is FRNRAP. This CDR3 has 16 amino acids. The chain's CDR3 is CASGGGLGGSTDTQYF. CDR3 DNA sequence: TGTGCTAGTGGTGGCGGACTAGGCGGGAGTACAGATACGCAGTATTTT. The full variable domain, in which reference TRBV12-5 and TRBJ2-3 provide the parts outside the CDR3, is DARVTQTPRHKVTEMGQEVTMRCQPILGHNTVFWYRQTMMQGLELLAYFRNRAPLDDSGMPKDRFSAEMPDATLATLKIQPSEPRDSAVYFCASGGGLGGSTDTQYFGPGTRLTVL.

The J gene is TRBJ1-2, the V gene TRBV6-6; 7 bases match TRBD1. Unmatched junction bases numbered 7, after V lost 5 bases and J lost 4 bases. This CDR3 has 14 amino acids. Germline V gene sequence: CDR1 MNHNY, CDR2 SVGAGI (reference sequence). The CDR3 bases are TGTGCCAGCAGTACGCTAGACAGGGTCTATGGCTACACCTTC. It translates to CASSTLDRVYGYTF.

The CDR3 coding sequence is TGTGCCAGCAGTGAAGCAATGGCAGACACCGGGGAGCTGTTTTTT. Amino acid sequence: CASSEAMADTGELFF. V usage is TRBV6-1 and J usage is TRBJ2-2; D unresolved. The ends were cut back, 0 bases at V and 3 bases at J, with 8 bases in the middle. The CDR3 is 15 residues long. Germline-derived CDR1 and CDR2 are MNHNS and SASEGT.

In nucleotides, the CDR3 is TGCGCCAGCAGCCAAGAGACAGGGAGGTACGAGCAGTACTTC. It specifies CASSQETGRYEQYF. The rearrangement joins TRBV4-3 to TRBJ2-7; maybe TRBD1 (7 bases). The CDR3 loop spans 14 amino acids. The germline V gene has CDR1 LGHNA and CDR2 YSLEER. Trimming removed 0 bases from V and 4 bases from J, with 10 bases in between.

This clone turned up a few times. V and J are TRBV7-2 and TRBJ2-7; D is perhaps TRBD1 (7 bases). Germline CDR1 is SGHTA and CDR2 is FQGNSA. The CDR3 length is 15 residues. Trimming pared 1 base from V and 3 bases from J, leaving 13 bases between. In DNA form, the CDR3 reads TGTGCCAGCAGCTTAGGACAGGGAGGCTACTACGAGCAGTACTTC. This encodes CASSLGQGGYYEQYF.

V usage is TRBV5-1 and J usage is TRBJ1-1; 7 nucleotides match TRBD1. This CDR3 comprises 14 residues. Trimming removed 5 bases from V and 0 bases from J; junction bases left unmatched: 4. The germline V gene encodes CDR1 SGHRS and CDR2 YFSETQ. As DNA, the CDR3 is TGCGCCAGCAGGAAGGGACAGTTGAACACTGAAGCTTTCTTT. Its translation is CASRKGQLNTEAFF. The complete variable domain, with remaining parts taken from reference TRBV5-1 and TRBJ1-1, reads KAGVTQTPRYLIKTRGQQVTLSCSPISGHRSVSWYQQTPGQGLQFLFEYFSETQRNKGNFPGRFSGRQFSNSRSEMNVSTLELGDSALYLCASRKGQLNTEAFFGQGTRLTVV.

This clone has a handful of counts. Here the CDR3 reads CATFPDRVNTEAFF. CDR3 bases: TGTGCCACCTTCCCGGACAGGGTAAACACTGAAGCTTTCTTT. This chain uses TRBV2 with TRBJ1-1; 8 nucleotides agree with TRBD1. The CDR3 runs 14 residues. Trimming at V came to 10 bases and at J to 2 bases, leaving 9 bases not matched to a gene. Germline V gene lookup returns CDR1 SNHLY and CDR2 FYNNEI. The full variable domain, with the rest looked up from reference TRBV2 and TRBJ1-1, is EPEVTQTPSHQVTQMGQEVILRCVPISNHLYFYWYRQILGQKVEFLVSFYNNEISEKSEIFDDQFSVERPDGSNFTLKIRSTKLEDSAMYFCATFPDRVNTEAFFGQGTRLTVV.

V gene TRBV6-6 combines with J gene TRBJ1-5; tentatively, D is TRBD1 (6 bases). Deletions cut 6 bases from V and 2 bases from J, with 17 bases between. Germline V gives CDR1 MNHNY, CDR2 SVGAGI (reference sequence). The CDR3 has 16 residues. The CDR3, as DNA: TGTGCCAGCAGCCTCCCGGGGGGCACTGGCAATCAGCCCCAGCATTTT. This sequence encodes CASSLPGGTGNQPQHF.

This clone was observed a handful of times. The genes are TRBV5-1 and TRBJ1-5, with 8 bases matching TRBD1. The V gene end was trimmed by 4 bases and the J gene end by 5 bases; junction bases not matched to a gene: 5. The CDR3 extends over 14 amino acids. The germline gives CDR1 SGHRS, CDR2 YFSETQ. The CDR3 is CASSPGQGHQPQHF. CDR3 sequence (DNA): TGCGCCAGCAGCCCCGGACAGGGACATCAGCCCCAGCATTTT.

This clone has more than one count but fewer than ten. The rearrangement uses TRBV10-3 and TRBJ1-1; D may be TRBD1 (6 bases). Germline V gives CDR1 ENHRY, CDR2 SYGVKD. V gave up 8 bases and J gave up 8 bases, with 15 bases separating them. The CDR3 loop spans 12 amino acids. The CDR3 loop reads CAIGGRDKEAFF. In DNA, the CDR3 is TGTGCCATCGGCGGCAGGGACAAAGAAGCTTTCTTT.

This clone was detected a few times. The V gene is TRBV7-2, the J gene TRBJ2-2, with TRBD2 identical over 12 bases. V lost 4 bases and J lost 8; bases outside the gene matches: 5. Germline CDR1 reads SGHTA; CDR2 reads FQGNSA. This CDR3 region has 15 residues. The CDR3 protein is CASSSEGLAGGELFF. The CDR3, as DNA: TGTGCCAGCAGCTCCGAAGGACTAGCGGGGGGGGAGCTGTTTTTT. The whole variable domain, filled in from reference TRBV7-2 and TRBJ2-2, reads GAGVSQSPSNKVTEKGKDVELRCDPISGHTALYWYRQSLGQGLEFLIYFQGNSAPDKSGLPSDRFSAERTGGSVSTLTIQRTQQEDSAVYLCASSSEGLAGGELFFGEGSRLTVL.